A selection of T cell receptor beta chains follows, all from one sample in a study of radiation and T cells in renal cell carcinoma. Profiling relied on immunoSEQ multiplex PCR, and the TCRdb table lists in-frame clones only, not all of them. The sample includes 150,000 or so clones, about 88% of them seen just once. Material: blood, obtained from a patient whose treatment included radiotherapy and nephrectomy. The receptors were sampled from a woman aged 50 to 65 with renal cell carcinoma. CDR3s include the opening cysteine and the closing phenylalanine or tryptophan. A D gene is named only where the DNA matches it firmly. The size field is filled for only some rows; it gives once, few, many or a size class.

- TRBJ1-1 - TRBV4-1 TGCGCCAGCAGCCGTCCCGGGACACAGAACACTGAAGCTTTCTTT CASSRPGTQNTEAFF
- TRBJ2-1 once TRBV7-2 TGTGCCAGCAGCTTAGAAACACCCGCTAGTGAGCAGTTCTTC CASSLETPASEQFF
TRBD1 TRBJ2-7 - TRBV7-6 TGTGCCAGCAGCTCCCCCCCGGGACAGGGGACCTACGAGCAGTACTTC CASSSPPGQGTYEQYF
- TRBJ1-2 - TRBV29-1 TGCAGCGTTGAAGGGGCGGCTAACTATGGCTACACCTTC CSVEGAANYGYTF
TRBD1 TRBJ1-2 - TRBV5-1 TGCGCCAGCAGCCGTGGGACAGGAGGCTATGGCTACACCTTC CASSRGTGGYGYTF
TRBD1 TRBJ2-2 - TRBV7-8 TGTGCCAGCAGCGGGGACAGGGGGCCGGTCGGGGAGCTGTTTTTT CASSGDRGPVGELFF
- TRBJ2-5 - TRBV29-1 TGCAGCGGGGCCCCGGGAAGCTACGAGACCCAGTACTTC CSGAPGSYETQYF
TRBD1 TRBJ1-1 - TRBV9 TGTGCCAGCAGCGGGACAGGCGACACTGAAGCTTTCTTT CASSGTGDTEAFF
- TRBJ1-2 - TRBV6-6 TGTGCCAGCAAGTCAGATAACTATGGCTACACCTTC CASKSDNYGYTF
TRBD1 TRBJ2-7 - TRBV5-1 TGCGCCAGCAGCTACGATGGACAGGGCCTCTACGAGCAGTACTTC CASSYDGQGLYEQYF
TRBD1 TRBJ1-1 - TRBV9 TGTGCCAGCAGCGTCAGGGGGCGCGTCACTGAAGCTTTCTTT CASSVRGRVTEAFF
- TRBJ1-3 - TRBV7-8 TGTGCCAGCAGCCTGACTGATTCTGGAAACACCATATATTTT CASSLTDSGNTIYF
- TRBJ2-5 once TRBV14 TGTGCCAGCAGCCAAAATAGTATGACCCGGCGTTCTGAGACCCAGTACTTC CASSQNSMTRRSETQYF
TRBD1 TRBJ2-5 - TRBV18 TGTGCCAGCTCATCCAACAGGGGAAGGCTCCAAGAGACCCAGTACTTC CASSSNRGRLQETQYF
- TRBJ1-1 - TRBV5-5 TGTGCCAGCAGCTTGTTGAGACAGGTGAACACTGAAGCTTTCTTT CASSLLRQVNTEAFF
- TRBJ2-7 - TRBV7-9 TGTGCCAGCAGCCTTCTCGCGGACTGGGCTGGCGAGCAGTACTTC CASSLLADWAGEQYF
- TRBJ1-1 - TRBV9 TGTGCCAGCAGCGTTGAGGACATGAACACTGAAGCTTTCTTT CASSVEDMNTEAFF
TRBD1 TRBJ1-6 - TRBV4-1 TGCGCCAGCAGCCAAGTCCCCAGGGGGGGTGGTTCACCCCTCCACTTT CASSQVPRGGGSPLHF
TRBD1 TRBJ1-4 - TRBV12-5 TGTGCTAGTGGTTTCTTGGAGGATGGGAGGGGGCGCGGTAATGAAAAACTGTTTTTT CASGFLEDGRGRGNEKLFF
- TRBJ2-6 - TRBV9 TGTGCCAGCAGCGTAGGGACCTCTGGGGCCAACGTCCTGACTTTC CASSVGTSGANVLTF
- TRBJ2-7 - TRBV18 TGTGCCAGCTCACCTGGGACCGCCCCCTACGAGCAGTACTTC CASSPGTAPYEQYF
TRBD1 TRBJ1-2 - TRBV18 TGTGCCAGCTCACAGGGACAGAAACTAGTCGGCTACACCTTC CASSQGQKLVGYTF
TRBD2 TRBJ2-5 - TRBV5-1 TGCGCCAGCAGCTTCCCACTAGCGGGGGCCCAAGAGACCCAGTACTTC CASSFPLAGAQETQYF
- TRBJ2-3 - TRBV5-1 TGCGCCAGCAGCTTGGAACCGGGGACAGATACGCAGTATTTT CASSLEPGTDTQYF
- TRBJ1-5 once TRBV5-4 TGTGCCAGCAGATCAGGGCCCGGCGGCAATCAGCCCCAGCATTTT CASRSGPGGNQPQHF
TRBD1 TRBJ2-7 - TRBV4-1 TGCGCCAGCAGCCACCTCCCGGGACAGGGTTACGAGCAGTACTTC CASSHLPGQGYEQYF
TRBD1 TRBJ2-3 - TRBV19 TGTGCCAGTAGCCCAGGGACAGCTAGCACAGATACGCAGTATTTT CASSPGTASTDTQYF
- TRBJ1-5 few TRBV28 TGTGCCAGCAGTGGGGGTTGGGGGGCTGGGCAGCCCCAGCATTTT CASSGGWGAGQPQHF
TRBD2 TRBJ2-7 once TRBV7-6 TGTGCCAGCAGCTTAGCAACCGGAGGGCGGGGGGATTGGTACGAGCAGTACTTC CASSLATGGRGDWYEQYF
- TRBJ2-3 - TRBV2 TGTGCCAGCGGGGGGGGGCAAAGGGATACGCAGTATTTT CASGGGQRDTQYF
TRBD1 TRBJ1-5 - TRBV6-6 TGTGCCAGCAGTCGGACAGGGTTGGATCAGCCCCAGCATTTT CASSRTGLDQPQHF